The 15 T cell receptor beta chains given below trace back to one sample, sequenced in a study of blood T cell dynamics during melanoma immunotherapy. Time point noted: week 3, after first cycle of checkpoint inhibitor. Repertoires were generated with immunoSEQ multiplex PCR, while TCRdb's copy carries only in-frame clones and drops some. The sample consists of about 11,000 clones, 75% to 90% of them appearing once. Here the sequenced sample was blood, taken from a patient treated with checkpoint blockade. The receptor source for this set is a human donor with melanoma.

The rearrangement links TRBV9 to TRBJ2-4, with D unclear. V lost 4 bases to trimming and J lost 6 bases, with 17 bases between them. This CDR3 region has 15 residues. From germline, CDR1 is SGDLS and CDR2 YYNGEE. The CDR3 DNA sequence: TGTGCCAGCAGCCCTGGATTGGTACAGCTAAACATTCAGTACTTC. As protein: CASSPGLVQLNIQYF.

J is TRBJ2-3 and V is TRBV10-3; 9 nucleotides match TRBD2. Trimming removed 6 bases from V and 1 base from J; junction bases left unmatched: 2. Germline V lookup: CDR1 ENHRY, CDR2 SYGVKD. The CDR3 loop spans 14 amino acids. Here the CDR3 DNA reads TGTGCCATCAGCTTAGCGGGGGGCACAGATACGCAGTATTTT. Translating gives CAISLAGGTDTQYF.

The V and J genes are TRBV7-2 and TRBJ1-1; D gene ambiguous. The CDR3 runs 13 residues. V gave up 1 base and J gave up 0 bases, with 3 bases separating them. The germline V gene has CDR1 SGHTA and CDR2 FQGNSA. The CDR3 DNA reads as TGTGCCAGCAGCTTAGGTATGAACACTGAAGCTTTCTTT. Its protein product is CASSLGMNTEAFF.

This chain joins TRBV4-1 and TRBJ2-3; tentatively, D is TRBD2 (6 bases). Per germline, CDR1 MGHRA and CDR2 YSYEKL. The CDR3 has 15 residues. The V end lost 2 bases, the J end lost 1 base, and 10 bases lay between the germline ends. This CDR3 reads CASSQRDLGTDTQYF. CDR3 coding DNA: TGCGCCAGCAGCCAACGGGACTTGGGCACAGATACGCAGTATTTT.

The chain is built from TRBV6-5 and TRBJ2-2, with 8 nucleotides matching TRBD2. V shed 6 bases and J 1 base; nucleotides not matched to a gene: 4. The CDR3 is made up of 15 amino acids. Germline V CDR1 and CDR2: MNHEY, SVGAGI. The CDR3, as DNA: TGTGCCAGCAGGAGCGGGGGAGAGAACACCGGGGAGCTGTTTTTT. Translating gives CASRSGGENTGELFF.

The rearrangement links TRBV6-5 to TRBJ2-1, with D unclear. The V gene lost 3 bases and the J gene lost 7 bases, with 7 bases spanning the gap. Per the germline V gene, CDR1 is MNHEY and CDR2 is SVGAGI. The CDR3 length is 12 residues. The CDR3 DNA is TGTGCCAGCAGTTATTTAGGGAATGAGCAGTTCTTC. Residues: CASSYLGNEQFF.

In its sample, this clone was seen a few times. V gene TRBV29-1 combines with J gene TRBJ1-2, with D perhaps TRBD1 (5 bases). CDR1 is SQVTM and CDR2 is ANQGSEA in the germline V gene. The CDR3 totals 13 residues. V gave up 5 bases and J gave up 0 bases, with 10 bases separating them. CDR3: CSVYGAANYGYTF. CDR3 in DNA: TGCAGCGTTTATGGGGCCGCTAACTATGGCTACACCTTC.

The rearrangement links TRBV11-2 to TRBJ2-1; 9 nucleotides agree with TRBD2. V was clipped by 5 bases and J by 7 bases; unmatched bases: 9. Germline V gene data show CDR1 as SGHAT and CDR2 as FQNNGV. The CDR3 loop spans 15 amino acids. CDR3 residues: CASSPPGLAINEQFF. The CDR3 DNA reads TGTGCCAGCAGCCCGCCGGGACTAGCCATAAATGAGCAGTTCTTC.

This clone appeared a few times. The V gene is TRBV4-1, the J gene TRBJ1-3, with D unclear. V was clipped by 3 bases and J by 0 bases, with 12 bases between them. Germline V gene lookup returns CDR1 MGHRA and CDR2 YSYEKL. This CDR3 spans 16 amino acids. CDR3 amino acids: CASSQGPRSSGNTIYF. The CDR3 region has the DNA TGCGCCAGCAGCCAGGGTCCACGGAGCTCTGGAAACACCATATATTTT.

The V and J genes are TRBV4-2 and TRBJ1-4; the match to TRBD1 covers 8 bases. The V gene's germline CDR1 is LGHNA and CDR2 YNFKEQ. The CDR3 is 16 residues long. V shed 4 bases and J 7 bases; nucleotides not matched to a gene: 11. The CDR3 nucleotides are TGTGCCAGCAGCCCTAAAGCGACAGGGGCGGGTGAAAAACTGTTTTTT. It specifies CASSPKATGAGEKLFF.

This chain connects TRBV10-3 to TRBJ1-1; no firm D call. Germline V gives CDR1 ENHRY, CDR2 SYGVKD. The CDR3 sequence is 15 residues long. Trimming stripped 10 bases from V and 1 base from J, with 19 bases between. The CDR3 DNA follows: TGTGCCACTGACGACCGGGGTGTAGGGAACACTGAAGCTTTCTTT. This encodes CATDDRGVGNTEAFF.

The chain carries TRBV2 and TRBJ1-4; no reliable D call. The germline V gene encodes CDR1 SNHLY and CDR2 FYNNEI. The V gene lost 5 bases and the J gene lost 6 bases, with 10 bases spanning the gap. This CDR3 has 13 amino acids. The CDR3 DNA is TGTGCCAGCAGTTCCCAGGCGGATGAAAAACTGTTTTTT. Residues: CASSSQADEKLFF.

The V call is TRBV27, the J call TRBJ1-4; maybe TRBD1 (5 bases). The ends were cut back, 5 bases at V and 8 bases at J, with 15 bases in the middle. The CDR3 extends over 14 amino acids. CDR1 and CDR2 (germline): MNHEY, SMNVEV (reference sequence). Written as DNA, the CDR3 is TGTGCCAGCAGTCCCCGGGGAGGGGAAGAAAAACTGTTTTTT. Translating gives CASSPRGGEEKLFF.

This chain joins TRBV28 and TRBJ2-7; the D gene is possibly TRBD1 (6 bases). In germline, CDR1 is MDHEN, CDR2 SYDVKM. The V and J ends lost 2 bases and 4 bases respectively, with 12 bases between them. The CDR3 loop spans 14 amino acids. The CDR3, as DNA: TGTGCCAGCAGTTTAGAAGGGACACCTTACGAGCAGTACTTC. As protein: CASSLEGTPYEQYF.

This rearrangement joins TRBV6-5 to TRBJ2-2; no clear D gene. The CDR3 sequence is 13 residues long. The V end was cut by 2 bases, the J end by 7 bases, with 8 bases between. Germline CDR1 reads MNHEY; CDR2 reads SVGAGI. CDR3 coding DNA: TGTGCCAGCAGTTACGGGATCGGCGGGGAGCTGTTTTTT. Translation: CASSYGIGGELFF.